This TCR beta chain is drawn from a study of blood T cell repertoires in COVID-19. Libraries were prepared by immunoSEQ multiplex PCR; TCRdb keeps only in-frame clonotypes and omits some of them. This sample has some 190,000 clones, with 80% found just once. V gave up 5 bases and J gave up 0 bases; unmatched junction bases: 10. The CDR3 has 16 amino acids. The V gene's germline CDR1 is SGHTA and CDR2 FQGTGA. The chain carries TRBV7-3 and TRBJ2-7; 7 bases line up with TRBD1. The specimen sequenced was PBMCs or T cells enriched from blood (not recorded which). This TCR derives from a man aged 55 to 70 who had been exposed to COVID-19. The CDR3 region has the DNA TGTGCCAGCAGCCCCAATCCGGGACAGTCCTCCTACGAGCAGTACTTC. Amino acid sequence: CASSPNPGQSSYEQYF.